This T cell receptor beta chain was recovered during a study of blood T cell repertoires in COVID-19. Across the study: Donors in the United States, Italy and Spain gave samples during acute or convalescent COVID-19. The cDNA or gDNA used as material had been derived from T cells, B-cell-depleted T cells, or PBMCs.

Clones were sequenced by immunoSEQ multiplex PCR, and TCRdb holds only the in-frame ones, with some missing. The table includes around 100,000 clones, approximately 80% detected once. This clone occurred a few times. In germline, CDR1 is LNHNV, CDR2 YYDKDF (reference sequence). The CDR3 runs 17 residues. V gave up 1 base and J gave up 3 bases; unmatched junction bases: 5. V usage is TRBV15 and J usage is TRBJ2-4; TRBD1 matches 11 bases. Sequenced material: peripheral blood. This TCR derives from a man between 70 and 80 years old with active or convalescent COVID-19. CDR3 sequence reads: CATSRAGGQGGKNIQYF. In nucleotides, the CDR3 is TGTGCCACCAGCAGAGCGGGGGGACAGGGGGGCAAAAACATTCAGTACTTC.